This T cell receptor (beta chain) was identified during a study of cytomegalovirus exposure and HLA in healthy donors. A note on this clone: The antigen is undetermined.

PCR involved 60 Vbeta and 13 Jbeta primers. The data were produced by immunoSEQ multiplex PCR, yet TCRdb's version contains in-frame clones alone and is incomplete. Of under 200,000 clones listed, about 59% were seen once; the top ten hold just under 3%. The germline gives CDR1 SGHDT, CDR2 YYEEEE. J lost 6 bases, V lost 3 bases, and 12 bases had no gene match. This CDR3 spans 17 amino acids. Study-level points and caveats: Later on, an analysis tied around 17,000 TCR beta sequences to HLA alleles at 0.05 false discovery rate. Among TCR beta chains, those listed as cytomegalovirus-associated numbered around 180. Later analysis revealed greater clonal expansion in HLA-associated TCR beta chains than in equally common others. Earlier results showed most TCR beta V segments being productive about 87% or about 30% of the time.

The TCR was taken from a man aged 35 to 55 in good health and CMV-seronegative. The chain is built from TRBV5-6 and TRBJ2-2; TRBD1 matches at 9 bases. The sequenced material came from PBMCs. DNA for the CDR3: TGTGCCAGCAGCTCGATTATTACAGGGGGCGCCCCCGGGGAGCTGTTTTTT. As protein: CASSSIITGGAPGELFF.